The 7 T cell receptor beta chains below all came from one sample that was sequenced in a study of shared clonotypes between healthy human individuals. Profiling relied on immunoSEQ multiplex PCR, and the TCRdb table lists in-frame clones only, not all of them. The data show around 2.3 million clones, approximately 96% seen once. Material: naive CD4+ T cells sorted from blood. Subset of the sample: CD45RA+ positively selected. Receptors originate from a man between 18 and 35 years old in good health.

This clone was found once. The chain carries TRBV5-1 and TRBJ1-1; possible D gene TRBD1, 6 bases. CDR1 SGHRS and CDR2 YFSETQ come from the germline V gene. V lost 0 bases and J lost 4, with 19 bases in between. The CDR3 has 17 amino acids. CDR3 nucleotide sequence: TGCGCCAGCAGCTTGGCGTTCCAGGGGTTGGTGGGCACTGAAGCTTTCTTT. It is translated as CASSLAFQGLVGTEAFF.

CDR3 sequence reads: CASSTQGFGLFF. The CDR3 DNA reads TGTGCCAGCAGCACACAGGGCTTTGGGCTGTTTTTT. The J gene is TRBJ1-4, the V gene TRBV2, with D possibly matching TRBD1 (6 bases). Germline V CDR1 and CDR2: SNHLY, FYNNEI. The CDR3 consists of 12 residues. Trimming cost V 6 bases and J 14 bases, with 16 bases left between them.

The genes are TRBV7-2 and TRBJ2-2; maybe TRBD2 (7 bases). The CDR3 length is 15 residues. Germline values: CDR1 SGHTA, CDR2 FQGNSA. V shed 8 bases and J shed 0 bases, with 13 bases lying between them. CDR3 coding DNA: TGTGCCAGCCATCCGGGGGGCTCGAACACCGGGGAGCTGTTTTTT. Translation gives CASHPGGSNTGELFF.

V usage is TRBV18 and J usage is TRBJ2-7; D remains unclear. CDR3 size: 12 residues. Germline CDR1 is KGHSH and CDR2 is LQKENI. Trimming shortened V by 8 bases and J by 0 bases, and 8 bases separated the two germline ends. In DNA form, the CDR3 reads TGTGCCAGCCACGGCAGCTCCTACGAGCAGTACTTC. As protein: CASHGSSYEQYF.

The chain carries TRBV2 and TRBJ1-3; no definite D call. This CDR3 region has 14 residues. The germline CDR1 and CDR2 sequences are SNHLY and FYNNEI. V was cut by 6 bases and J by 2 bases, with 11 bases left in between. The CDR3 nucleotides are TGTGCCAGCAGCGACGTGTGGGCTGGAAACACCATATATTTT. It encodes CASSDVWAGNTIYF.

On this clone itself: The identical CDR3 is also encoded by other nucleotide sequences in the sample. The V call is TRBV28, the J call TRBJ1-4; 7 nucleotides align to TRBD1. The J segment lost 4 bases and the V segment lost 4 bases, leaving 3 bases of the junction unmatched. Germline CDR1 and CDR2: MDHEN and SYDVKM. The length of the CDR3 is 14 residues. CDR3 nucleotides: TGTGCCAGCAGTTCAGGGGGAATTAATGAAAAACTGTTTTTT. Encoded protein: CASSSGGINEKLFF.

The chain combines TRBV4-1 with TRBJ2-5, with 10 bases aligning to TRBD2. This CDR3 contains 16 residues. With 0 bases clipped from V and 4 bases from J, the junction kept 5 bases outside the gene matches. CDR1 and CDR2 (germline): MGHRA, YSYEKL. As DNA, the CDR3 is TGCGCCAGCAGCCAAGATCCTAGCGGGAGCTTAGAGACCCAGTACTTC. This translates into CASSQDPSGSLETQYF.